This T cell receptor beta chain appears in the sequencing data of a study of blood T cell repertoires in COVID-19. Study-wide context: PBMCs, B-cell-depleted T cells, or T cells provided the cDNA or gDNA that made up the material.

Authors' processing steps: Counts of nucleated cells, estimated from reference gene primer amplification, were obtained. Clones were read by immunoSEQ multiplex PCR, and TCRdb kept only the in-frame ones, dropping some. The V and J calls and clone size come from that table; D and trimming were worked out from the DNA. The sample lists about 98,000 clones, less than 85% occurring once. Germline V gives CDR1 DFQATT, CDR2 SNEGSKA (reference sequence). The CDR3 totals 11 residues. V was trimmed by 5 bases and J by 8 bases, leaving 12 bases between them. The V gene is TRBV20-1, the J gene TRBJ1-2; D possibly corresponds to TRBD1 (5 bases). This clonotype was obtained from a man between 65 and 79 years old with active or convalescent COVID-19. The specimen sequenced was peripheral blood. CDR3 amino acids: CSAPWQGGYTF. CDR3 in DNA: TGCAGTGCTCCCTGGCAGGGAGGCTACACCTTC.